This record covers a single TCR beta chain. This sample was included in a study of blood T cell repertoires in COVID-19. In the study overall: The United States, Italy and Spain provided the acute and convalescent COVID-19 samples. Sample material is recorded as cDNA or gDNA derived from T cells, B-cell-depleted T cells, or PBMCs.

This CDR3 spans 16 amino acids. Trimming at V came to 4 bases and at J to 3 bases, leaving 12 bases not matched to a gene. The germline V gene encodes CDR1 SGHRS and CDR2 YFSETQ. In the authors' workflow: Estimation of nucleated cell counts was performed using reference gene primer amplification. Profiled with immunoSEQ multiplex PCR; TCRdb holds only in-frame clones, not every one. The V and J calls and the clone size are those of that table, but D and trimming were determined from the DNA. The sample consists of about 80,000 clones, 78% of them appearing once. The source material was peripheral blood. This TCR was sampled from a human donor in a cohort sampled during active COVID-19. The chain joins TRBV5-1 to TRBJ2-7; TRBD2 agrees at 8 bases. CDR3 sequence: CASSTTPQRGFYEQYF. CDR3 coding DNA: TGCGCCAGCAGCACAACCCCCCAGCGGGGGTTCTACGAGCAGTACTTC.